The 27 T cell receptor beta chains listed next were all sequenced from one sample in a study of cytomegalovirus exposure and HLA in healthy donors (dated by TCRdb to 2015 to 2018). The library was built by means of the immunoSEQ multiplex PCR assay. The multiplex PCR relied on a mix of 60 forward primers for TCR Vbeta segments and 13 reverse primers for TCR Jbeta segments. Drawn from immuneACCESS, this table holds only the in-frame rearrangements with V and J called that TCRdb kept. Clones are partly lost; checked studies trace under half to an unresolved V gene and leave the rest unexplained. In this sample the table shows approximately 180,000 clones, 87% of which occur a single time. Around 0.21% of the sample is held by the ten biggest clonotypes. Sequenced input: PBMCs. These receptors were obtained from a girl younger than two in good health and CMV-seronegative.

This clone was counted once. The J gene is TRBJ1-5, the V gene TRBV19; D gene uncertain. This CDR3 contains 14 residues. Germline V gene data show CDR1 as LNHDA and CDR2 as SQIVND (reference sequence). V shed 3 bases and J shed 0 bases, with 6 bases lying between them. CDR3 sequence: CASSIQYSNQPQHF. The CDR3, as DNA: TGTGCCAGTAGTATCCAGTATAGCAATCAGCCCCAGCATTTT.

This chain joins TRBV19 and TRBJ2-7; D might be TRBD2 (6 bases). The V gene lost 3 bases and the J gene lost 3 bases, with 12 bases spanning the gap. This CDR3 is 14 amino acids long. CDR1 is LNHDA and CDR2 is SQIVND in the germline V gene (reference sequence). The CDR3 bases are TGTGCCAGTAGTATCGGGGGACCCTACTACGAGCAGTACTTC. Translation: CASSIGGPYYEQYF.

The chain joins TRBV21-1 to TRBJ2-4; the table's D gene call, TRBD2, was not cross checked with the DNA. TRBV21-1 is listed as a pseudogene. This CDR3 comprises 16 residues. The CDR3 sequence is CASAASGGLAKNIQYF. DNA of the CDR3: TGTGCCAGCGCCGCAAGCGGGGGGCTAGCCAAAAACATTCAGTACTTC.

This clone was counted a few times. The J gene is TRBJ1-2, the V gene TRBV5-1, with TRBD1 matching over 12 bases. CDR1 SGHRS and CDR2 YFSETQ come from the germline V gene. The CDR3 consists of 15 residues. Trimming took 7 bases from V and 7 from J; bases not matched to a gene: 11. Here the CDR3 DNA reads TGCGCCAGCGCCCCCCGGGGACAGGGGGCGCCTGGCTACACCTTC. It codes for CASAPRGQGAPGYTF.

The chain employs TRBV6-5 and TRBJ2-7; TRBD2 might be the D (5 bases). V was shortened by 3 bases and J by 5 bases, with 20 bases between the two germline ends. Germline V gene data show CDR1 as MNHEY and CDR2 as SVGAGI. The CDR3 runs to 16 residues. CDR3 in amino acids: CASSYRAGLPLDEQYF. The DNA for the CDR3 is TGTGCCAGCAGTTATCGCGCGGGCTTACCTCTCGACGAGCAGTACTTC.

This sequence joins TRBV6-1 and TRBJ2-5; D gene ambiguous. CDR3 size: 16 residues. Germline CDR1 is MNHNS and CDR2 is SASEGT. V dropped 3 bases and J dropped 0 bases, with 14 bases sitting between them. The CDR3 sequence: CASSERRKTYQETQYF. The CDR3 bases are TGTGCCAGCAGTGAGAGGCGAAAGACGTACCAAGAGACCCAGTACTTC.

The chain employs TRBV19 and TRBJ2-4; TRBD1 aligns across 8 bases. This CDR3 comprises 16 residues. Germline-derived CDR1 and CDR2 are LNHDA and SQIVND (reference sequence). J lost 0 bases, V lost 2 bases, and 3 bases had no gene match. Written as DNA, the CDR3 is TGTGCCAGTAGTATAACGGGGACAGGAGCCAAAAACATTCAGTACTTC. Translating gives CASSITGTGAKNIQYF.

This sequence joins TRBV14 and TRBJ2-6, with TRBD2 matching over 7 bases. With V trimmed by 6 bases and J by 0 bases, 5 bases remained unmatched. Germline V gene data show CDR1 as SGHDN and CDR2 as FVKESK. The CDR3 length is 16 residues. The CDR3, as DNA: TGTGCCAGCAGTGGGGGGGTCCCCTCTGGGGCCAACGTCCTGACTTTC. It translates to CASSGGVPSGANVLTF.

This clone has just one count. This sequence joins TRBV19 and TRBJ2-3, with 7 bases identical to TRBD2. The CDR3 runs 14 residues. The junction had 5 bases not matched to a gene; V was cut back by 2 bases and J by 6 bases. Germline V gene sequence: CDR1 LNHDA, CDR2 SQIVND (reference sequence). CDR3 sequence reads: CASSIRGGVDTQYF. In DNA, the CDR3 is TGTGCCAGTAGTATAAGGGGAGGGGTGGATACGCAGTATTTT.

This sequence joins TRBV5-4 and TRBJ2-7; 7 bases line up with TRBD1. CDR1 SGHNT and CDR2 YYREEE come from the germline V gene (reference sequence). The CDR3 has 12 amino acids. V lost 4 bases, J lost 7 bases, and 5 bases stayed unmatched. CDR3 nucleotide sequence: TGTGCCAGCAGCCGGCAGGGGGTAGAGCAGTACTTC. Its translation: CASSRQGVEQYF. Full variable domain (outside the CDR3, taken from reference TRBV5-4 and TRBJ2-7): ETGVTQSPTHLIKTRGQQVTLRCSSQSGHNTVSWYQQALGQGPQFIFQYYREEENGRGNFPPRFSGLQFPNYSSELNVNALELDDSALYLCASSRQGVEQYFGPGTRLTVT.

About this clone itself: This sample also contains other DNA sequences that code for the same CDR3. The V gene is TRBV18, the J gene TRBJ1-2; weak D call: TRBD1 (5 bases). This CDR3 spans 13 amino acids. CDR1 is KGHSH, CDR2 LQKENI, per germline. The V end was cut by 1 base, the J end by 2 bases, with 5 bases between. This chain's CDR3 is CASSPQGNYGYTF. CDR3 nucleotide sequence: TGTGCCAGCTCACCACAGGGGAACTATGGCTACACCTTC. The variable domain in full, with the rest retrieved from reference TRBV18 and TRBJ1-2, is NAGVMQNPRHLVRRRGQEARLRCSPMKGHSHVYWYRQLPEEGLKFMVYLQKENIIDESGMPKERFSAEFPKEGPSILRIQQVVRGDSAAYFCASSPQGNYGYTFGSGTRLTVV.

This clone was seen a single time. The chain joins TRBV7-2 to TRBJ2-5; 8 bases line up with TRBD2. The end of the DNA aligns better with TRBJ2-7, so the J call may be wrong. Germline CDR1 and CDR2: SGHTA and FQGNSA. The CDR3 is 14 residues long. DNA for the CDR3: TGTGCCAGCAGCTTAGTCGGGGGGGTATACGAGCAGTACTTC. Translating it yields CASSLVGGVYEQYF.

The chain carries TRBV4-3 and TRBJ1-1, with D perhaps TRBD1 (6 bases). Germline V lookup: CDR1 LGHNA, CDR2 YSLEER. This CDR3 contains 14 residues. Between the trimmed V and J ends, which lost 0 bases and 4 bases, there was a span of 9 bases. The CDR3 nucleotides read TGCGCCAGCAGCCAAGAGGGCAGGGGCACTGAAGCTTTCTTT. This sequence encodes CASSQEGRGTEAFF.

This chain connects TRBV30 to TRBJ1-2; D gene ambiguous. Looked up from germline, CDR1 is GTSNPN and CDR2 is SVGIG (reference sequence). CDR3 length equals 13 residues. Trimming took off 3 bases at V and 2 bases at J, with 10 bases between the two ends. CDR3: CAWRDGGNYGYTF. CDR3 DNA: TGTGCCTGGAGGGACGGCGGGAACTATGGCTACACCTTC.

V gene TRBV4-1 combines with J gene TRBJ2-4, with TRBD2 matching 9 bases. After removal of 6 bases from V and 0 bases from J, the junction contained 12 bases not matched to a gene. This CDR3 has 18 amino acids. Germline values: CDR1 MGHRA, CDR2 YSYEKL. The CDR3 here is CASRPAGGPHVAKNIQYF. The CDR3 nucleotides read TGCGCCAGCAGACCTGCGGGAGGGCCTCACGTAGCCAAAAACATTCAGTACTTC.

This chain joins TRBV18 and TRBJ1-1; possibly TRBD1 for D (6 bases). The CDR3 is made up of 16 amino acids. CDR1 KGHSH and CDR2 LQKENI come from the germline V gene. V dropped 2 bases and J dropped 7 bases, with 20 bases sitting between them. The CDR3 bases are TGTGCCAGCTCACCATTACCGACAGGTCCTTTGGGTGAAGCTTTCTTT. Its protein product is CASSPLPTGPLGEAFF.

In DNA form, the CDR3 reads TGTGCCAGCTCGAGCCGTCCAATGAACACTGAAGCTTTCTTT. Translated, it gives CASSSRPMNTEAFF. The chain links TRBV7-9 to TRBJ1-1; D remains unclear. CDR1 SEHNR and CDR2 FQNEAQ come from the germline V gene (reference sequence). CDR3 length equals 14 residues. V was shortened by 8 bases and J by 0 bases, with 13 bases between the two germline ends.

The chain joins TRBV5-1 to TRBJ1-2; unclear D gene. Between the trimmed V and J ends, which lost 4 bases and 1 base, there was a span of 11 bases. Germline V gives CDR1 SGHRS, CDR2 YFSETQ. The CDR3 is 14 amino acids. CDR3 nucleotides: TGCGCCAGCAGCGTGGACGGGAATAACTATGGCTACACCTTC. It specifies CASSVDGNNYGYTF.

Here the CDR3 DNA reads TGTGCCAGCAGTGTTCTACAGGGATCTGAAGCTTTCTTT. It is translated as CASSVLQGSEAFF. The chain carries TRBV6-1 and TRBJ1-1; weak D call: TRBD1 (6 bases). Looked up from germline, CDR1 is MNHNS and CDR2 is SASEGT. The CDR3 runs 13 residues. Between the trimmed V and J ends, which lost 4 bases and 6 bases, there was a span of 12 bases.

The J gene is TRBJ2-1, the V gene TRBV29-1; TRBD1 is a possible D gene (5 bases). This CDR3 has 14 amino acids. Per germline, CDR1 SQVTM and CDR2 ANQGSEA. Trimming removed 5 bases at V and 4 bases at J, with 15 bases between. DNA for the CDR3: TGCAGCGTTCCTAGGCGCAGGGATTACAATGAGCAGTTCTTC. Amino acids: CSVPRRRDYNEQFF.

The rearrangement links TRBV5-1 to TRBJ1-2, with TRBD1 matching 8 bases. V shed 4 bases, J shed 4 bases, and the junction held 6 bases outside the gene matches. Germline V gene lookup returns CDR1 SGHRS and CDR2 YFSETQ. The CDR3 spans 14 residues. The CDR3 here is CASSLGQGPYGYTF. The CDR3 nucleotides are TGCGCCAGCAGCCTAGGACAGGGCCCCTATGGCTACACCTTC.

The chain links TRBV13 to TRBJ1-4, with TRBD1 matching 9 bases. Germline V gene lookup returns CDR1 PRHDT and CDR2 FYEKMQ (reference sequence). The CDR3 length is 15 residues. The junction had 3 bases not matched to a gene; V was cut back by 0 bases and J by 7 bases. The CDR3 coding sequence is TGTGCCAGCAGCTTAGGGGGACAGGGAGGTGAAAAACTGTTTTTT. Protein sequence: CASSLGGQGGEKLFF. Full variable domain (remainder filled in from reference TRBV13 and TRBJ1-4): AAGVIQSPRHLIKEKRETATLKCYPIPRHDTVYWYQQGPGQDPQFLISFYEKMQSDKGSIPDRFSAQQFSDYHSELNMSSLELGDSALYFCASSLGGQGGEKLFFGSGTQLSVL.

The CDR3: CASSGTLAGGESYNEQFF. CDR3 nucleotide sequence: TGTGCCAGCAGTGGCACCCTCGCAGGGGGCGAGTCCTACAATGAGCAGTTCTTC. This chain connects TRBV2 to TRBJ2-1; 8 bases are shared with TRBD1. CDR1 and CDR2 from the germline V gene are SNHLY and FYNNEI. Losses at the gene ends were 4 bases for V and 1 base for J; bases not matched to a gene: 12. There are 18 residues in the CDR3.

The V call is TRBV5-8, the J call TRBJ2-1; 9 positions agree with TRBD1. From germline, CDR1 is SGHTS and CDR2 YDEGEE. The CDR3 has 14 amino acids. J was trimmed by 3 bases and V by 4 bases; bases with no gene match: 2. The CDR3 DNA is TGTGCCAGCAGCCCGGGACAGGGCTACAATGAGCAGTTCTTC. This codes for CASSPGQGYNEQFF. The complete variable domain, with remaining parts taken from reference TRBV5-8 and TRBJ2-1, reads EAGVTQSPTHLIKTRGQQATLRCSPISGHTSVYWYQQALGLGLQFLLWYDEGEERNRGNFPPRFSGRQFPNYSSELNVNALELEDSALYLCASSPGQGYNEQFFGPGTRLTVL.

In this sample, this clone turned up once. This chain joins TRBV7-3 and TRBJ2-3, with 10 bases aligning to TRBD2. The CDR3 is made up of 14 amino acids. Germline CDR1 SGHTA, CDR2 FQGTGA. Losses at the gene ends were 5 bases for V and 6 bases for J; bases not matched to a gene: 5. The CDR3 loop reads CASSATSGIDTQYF. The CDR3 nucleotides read TGTGCCAGCAGCGCTACTAGCGGGATTGATACGCAGTATTTT.

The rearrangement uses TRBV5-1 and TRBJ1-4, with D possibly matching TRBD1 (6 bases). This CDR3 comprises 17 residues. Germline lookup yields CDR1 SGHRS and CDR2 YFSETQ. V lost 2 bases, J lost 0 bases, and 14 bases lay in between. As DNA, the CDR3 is TGCGCCAGCAGCTTTGGGACATCCCTTTCAACTAATGAAAAACTGTTTTTT. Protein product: CASSFGTSLSTNEKLFF.

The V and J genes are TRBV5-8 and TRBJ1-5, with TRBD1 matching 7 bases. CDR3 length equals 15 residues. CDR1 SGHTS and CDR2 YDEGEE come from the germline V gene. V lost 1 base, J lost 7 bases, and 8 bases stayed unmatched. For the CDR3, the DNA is TGTGCCAGCAGCTTGAACAGGGGTATGGGCCAGCCCCAGCATTTT. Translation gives CASSLNRGMGQPQHF.